The text below deals with one T cell receptor (beta chain). No antigen is known for it. This record comes from a study of shared clonotypes between healthy human individuals. Naive CD8 populations comprised CD45RO-negative cells positively selected for CCR7, excluding terminally differentiated effector memory CD45RA+ cells. Donors had no recently reported acute infections or vaccinations and were HIV-negative. The data were produced by immunoSEQ multiplex PCR, yet TCRdb's version contains in-frame clones alone and is incomplete. The data show about 2.1 million clones, around 95% seen once. This CDR3 has 15 residues. J gave up 4 bases and V 4 bases, and 7 bases lay outside the gene matches. In germline, CDR1 is MDHEN, CDR2 SYDVKM. Study observations and caveats: Clonotypes which were not shared had lower generation probabilities than clonotypes that all four donors shared.

The source is a man aged 18-30 years in good health. Some clones in this sample may be carry-over from other donors' samples. The sequenced material came from naive CD8+ T cells from PBMCs. The chain has TRBV28 and TRBJ2-7; 10 bases are shared with TRBD2. The CDR3 here is CASSSPLAGRYEQYF. The CDR3 nucleotides read TGTGCCAGCAGTTCTCCACTAGCGGGAAGGTACGAGCAGTACTTC.